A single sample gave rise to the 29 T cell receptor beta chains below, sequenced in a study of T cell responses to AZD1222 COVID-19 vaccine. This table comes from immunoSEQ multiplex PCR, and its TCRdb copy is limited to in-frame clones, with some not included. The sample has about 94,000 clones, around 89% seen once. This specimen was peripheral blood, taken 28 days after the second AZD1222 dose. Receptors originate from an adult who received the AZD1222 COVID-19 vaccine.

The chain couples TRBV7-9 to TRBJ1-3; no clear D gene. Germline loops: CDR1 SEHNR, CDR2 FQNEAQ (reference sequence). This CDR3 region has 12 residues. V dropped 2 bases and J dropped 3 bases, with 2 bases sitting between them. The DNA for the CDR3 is TGTGCCAGCAGCTTAAGTGGAAACACCATATATTTT. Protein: CASSLSGNTIYF. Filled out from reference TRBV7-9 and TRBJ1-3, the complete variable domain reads DTGVSQNPRHKITKRGQNVTFRCDPISEHNRLYWYRQTLGQGPEFLTYFQNEAQLEKSRLLSDRFSAERPKGSFSTLEIQRTEQGDSAMYLCASSLSGNTIYFGEGSWLTVV.

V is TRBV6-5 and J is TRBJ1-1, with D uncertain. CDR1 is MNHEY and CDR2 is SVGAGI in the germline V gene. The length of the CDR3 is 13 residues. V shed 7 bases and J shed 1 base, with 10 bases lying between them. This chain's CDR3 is CASNLGGNTEAFF. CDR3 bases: TGTGCCAGCAACCTGGGAGGGAACACTGAAGCTTTCTTT.

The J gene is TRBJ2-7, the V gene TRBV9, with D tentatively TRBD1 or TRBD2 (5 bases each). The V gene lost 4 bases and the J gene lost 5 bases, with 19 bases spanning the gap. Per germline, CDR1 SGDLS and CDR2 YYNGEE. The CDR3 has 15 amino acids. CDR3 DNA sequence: TGTGCCAGCAGCCCCTCGGCGTGGGGGAGCCACGAGCAGTACTTC. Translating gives CASSPSAWGSHEQYF.

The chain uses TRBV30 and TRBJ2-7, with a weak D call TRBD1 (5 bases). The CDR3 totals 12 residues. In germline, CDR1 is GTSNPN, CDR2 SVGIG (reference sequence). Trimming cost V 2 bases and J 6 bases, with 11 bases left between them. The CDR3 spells CAWSPDIREQYF. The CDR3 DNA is TGTGCCTGGAGTCCGGACATCCGCGAGCAGTACTTC.

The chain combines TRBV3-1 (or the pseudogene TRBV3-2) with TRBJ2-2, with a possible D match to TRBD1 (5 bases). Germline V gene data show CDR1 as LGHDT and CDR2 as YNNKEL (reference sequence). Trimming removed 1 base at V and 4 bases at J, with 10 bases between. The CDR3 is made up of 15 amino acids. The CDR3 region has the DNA TGTGCCAGCAGCCAAGTCGGTAGGGGCACCGGGGAGCTGTTTTTT. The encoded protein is CASSQVGRGTGELFF.

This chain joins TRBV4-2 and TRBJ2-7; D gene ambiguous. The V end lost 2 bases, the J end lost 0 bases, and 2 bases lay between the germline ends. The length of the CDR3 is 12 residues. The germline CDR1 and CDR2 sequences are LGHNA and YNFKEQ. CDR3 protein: CASSQNSYEQYF. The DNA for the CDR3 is TGTGCCAGCAGCCAAAACTCCTACGAGCAGTACTTC.

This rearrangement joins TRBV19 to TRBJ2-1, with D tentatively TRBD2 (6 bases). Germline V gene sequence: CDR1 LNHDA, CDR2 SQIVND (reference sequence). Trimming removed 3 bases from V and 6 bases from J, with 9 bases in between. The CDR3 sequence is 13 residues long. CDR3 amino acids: CASSIGGVNEQFF. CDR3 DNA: TGTGCCAGTAGTATCGGGGGTGTCAATGAGCAGTTCTTC.

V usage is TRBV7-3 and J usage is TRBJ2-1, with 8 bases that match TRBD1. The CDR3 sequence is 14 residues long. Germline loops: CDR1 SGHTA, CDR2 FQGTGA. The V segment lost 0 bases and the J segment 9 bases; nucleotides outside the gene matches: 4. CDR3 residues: CASSLTGQGGEQFF. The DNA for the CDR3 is TGTGCCAGCAGCTTAACTGGACAGGGAGGTGAGCAGTTCTTC. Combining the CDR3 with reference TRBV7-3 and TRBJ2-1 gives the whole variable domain GAGVSQTPSNKVTEKGKYVELRCDPISGHTALYWYRQSLGQGPEFLIYFQGTGAADDSGLPNDRFFAVRPEGSVSTLKIQRTERGDSAVYLCASSLTGQGGEQFFGPGTRLTVL.

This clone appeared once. As DNA, the CDR3 is TGCGCCAGCAGCCAAGATGAGGGGACTAGCGTAACCTACGAGCAGTACTTC. Translation: CASSQDEGTSVTYEQYF. This chain links TRBV4-1 with TRBJ2-7; 10 nucleotides match TRBD2. Trimming removed 0 bases from V and 2 bases from J; junction bases left unmatched: 7. The CDR3 extends over 17 amino acids. From germline, CDR1 is MGHRA and CDR2 YSYEKL.

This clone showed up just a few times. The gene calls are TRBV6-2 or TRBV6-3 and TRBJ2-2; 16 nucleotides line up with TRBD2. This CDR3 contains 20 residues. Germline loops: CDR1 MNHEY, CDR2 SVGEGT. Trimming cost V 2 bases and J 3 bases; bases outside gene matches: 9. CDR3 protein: CASSYQGLAGGLSDTGELFF. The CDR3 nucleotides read TGTGCCAGCAGTTACCAGGGACTAGCGGGGGGGCTATCGGACACCGGGGAGCTGTTTTTT.

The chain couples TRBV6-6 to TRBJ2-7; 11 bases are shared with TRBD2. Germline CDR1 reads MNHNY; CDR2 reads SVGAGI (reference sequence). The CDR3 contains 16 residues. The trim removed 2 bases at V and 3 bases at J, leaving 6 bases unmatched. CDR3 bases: TGTGCCAGCAGTTACCCACCGGGGACTAGCGGCTACGAGCAGTACTTC. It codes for CASSYPPGTSGYEQYF.

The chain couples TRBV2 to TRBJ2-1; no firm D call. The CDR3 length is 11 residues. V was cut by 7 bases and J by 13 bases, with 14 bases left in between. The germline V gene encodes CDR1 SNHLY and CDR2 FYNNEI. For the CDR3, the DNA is TGTGCCAGCATCGAAGGAGTAGTTCAGTTCTTC. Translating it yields CASIEGVVQFF.

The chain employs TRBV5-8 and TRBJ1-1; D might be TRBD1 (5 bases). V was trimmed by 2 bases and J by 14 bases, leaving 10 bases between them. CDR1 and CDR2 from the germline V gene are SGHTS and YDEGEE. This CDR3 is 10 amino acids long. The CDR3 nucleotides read TGTGCCAGCAGCTTTGTCCCAGGGTTCTTT. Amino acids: CASSFVPGFF.

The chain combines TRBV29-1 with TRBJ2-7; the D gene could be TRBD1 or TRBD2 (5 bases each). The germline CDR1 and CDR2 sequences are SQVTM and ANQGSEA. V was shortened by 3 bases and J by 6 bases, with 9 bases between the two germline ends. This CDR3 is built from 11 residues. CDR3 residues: CSVDGGSEQYF. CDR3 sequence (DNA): TGCAGCGTTGATGGGGGAAGCGAGCAGTACTTC.

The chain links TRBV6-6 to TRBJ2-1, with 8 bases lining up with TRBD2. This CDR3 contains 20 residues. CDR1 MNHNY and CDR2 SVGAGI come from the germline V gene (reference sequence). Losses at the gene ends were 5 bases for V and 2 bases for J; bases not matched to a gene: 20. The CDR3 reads CASSPRMGLEVPRTYNEQFF. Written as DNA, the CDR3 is TGTGCCAGCAGTCCCCGGATGGGACTAGAAGTTCCTCGCACCTACAATGAGCAGTTCTTC.

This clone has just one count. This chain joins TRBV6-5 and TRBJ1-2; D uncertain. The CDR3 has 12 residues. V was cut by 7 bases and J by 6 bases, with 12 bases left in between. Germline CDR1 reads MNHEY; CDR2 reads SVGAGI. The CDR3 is CASTIGWDGYTF. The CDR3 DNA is TGTGCCAGCACAATTGGGTGGGATGGCTACACCTTC.

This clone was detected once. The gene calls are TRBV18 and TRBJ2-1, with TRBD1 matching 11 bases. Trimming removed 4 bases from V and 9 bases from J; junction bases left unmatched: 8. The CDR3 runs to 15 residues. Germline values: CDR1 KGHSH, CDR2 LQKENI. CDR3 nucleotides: TGTGCCAGCTCACAACCCGGGACAGGGGGAGGTGAGCAGTTCTTC. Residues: CASSQPGTGGGEQFF. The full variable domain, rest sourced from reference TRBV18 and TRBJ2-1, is NAGVMQNPRHLVRRRGQEARLRCSPMKGHSHVYWYRQLPEEGLKFMVYLQKENIIDESGMPKERFSAEFPKEGPSILRIQQVVRGDSAAYFCASSQPGTGGGEQFFGPGTRLTVL.

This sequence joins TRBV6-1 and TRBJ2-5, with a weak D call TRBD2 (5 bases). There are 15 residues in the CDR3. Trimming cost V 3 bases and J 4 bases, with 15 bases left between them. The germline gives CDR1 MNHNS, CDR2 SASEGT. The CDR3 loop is CASSELALFSETQYF. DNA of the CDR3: TGTGCCAGCAGTGAGCTAGCCTTATTCTCAGAGACCCAGTACTTC.

The CDR3 nucleotides are TGTGCCAGCAGCTTAGAAAGGACAGGGGGCTTAGAGACCCAGTACTTC. It yields the protein CASSLERTGGLETQYF. V and J are TRBV7-9 and TRBJ2-5; 11 bases are shared with TRBD1. The germline V gene has CDR1 SEHNR and CDR2 FQNEAQ (reference sequence). The J segment lost 4 bases and the V segment lost 1 base, leaving 5 bases of the junction unmatched. The CDR3 loop spans 16 amino acids.

CDR3 in amino acids: CASSLIGSTRDTDTQYF. The CDR3, as DNA: TGTGCCAGCAGCTTGATTGGCTCGACACGGGACACAGATACGCAGTATTTT. The J gene is TRBJ2-3, the V gene TRBV11-2; D is possibly TRBD2 (5 bases). Germline values: CDR1 SGHAT, CDR2 FQNNGV. CDR3 length equals 17 residues. V was cut by 3 bases and J by 2 bases, with 18 bases left in between.

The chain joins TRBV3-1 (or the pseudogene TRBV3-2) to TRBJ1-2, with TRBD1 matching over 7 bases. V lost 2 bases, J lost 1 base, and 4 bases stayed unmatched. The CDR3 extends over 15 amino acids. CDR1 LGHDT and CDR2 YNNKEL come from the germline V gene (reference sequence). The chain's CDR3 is CASSQPGQLNYGYTF. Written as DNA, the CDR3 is TGTGCCAGCAGCCAACCGGGACAGCTTAACTATGGCTACACCTTC.

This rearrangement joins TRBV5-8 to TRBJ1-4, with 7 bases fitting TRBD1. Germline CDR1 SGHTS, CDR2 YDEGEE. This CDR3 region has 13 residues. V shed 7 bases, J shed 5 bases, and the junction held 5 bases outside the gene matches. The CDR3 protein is CASETGQNEKLFF. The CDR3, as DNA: TGTGCCAGCGAGACAGGGCAGAATGAAAAACTGTTTTTT.

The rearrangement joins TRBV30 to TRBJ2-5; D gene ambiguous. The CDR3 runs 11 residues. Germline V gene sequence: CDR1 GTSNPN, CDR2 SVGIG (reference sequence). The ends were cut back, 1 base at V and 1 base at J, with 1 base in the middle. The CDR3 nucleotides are TGTGCCTGGAGTGCCCAAGAGACCCAGTACTTC. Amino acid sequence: CAWSAQETQYF.

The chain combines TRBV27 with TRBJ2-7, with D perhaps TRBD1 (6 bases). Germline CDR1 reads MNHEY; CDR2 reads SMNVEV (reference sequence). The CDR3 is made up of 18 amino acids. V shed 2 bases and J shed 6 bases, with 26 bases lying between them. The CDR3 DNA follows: TGTGCCAGCAGTTTACGGGGTCTAGGTAAGGGAGACAGGACCGAGCAGTACTTC. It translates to CASSLRGLGKGDRTEQYF.

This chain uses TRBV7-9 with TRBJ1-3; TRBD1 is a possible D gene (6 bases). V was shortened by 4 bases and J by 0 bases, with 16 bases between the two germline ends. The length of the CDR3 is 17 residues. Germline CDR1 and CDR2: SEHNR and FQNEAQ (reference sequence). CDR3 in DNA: TGTGCCAGCAGCTCTACGTACGGGACAAGCTCTGGAAACACCATATATTTT. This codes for CASSSTYGTSSGNTIYF.

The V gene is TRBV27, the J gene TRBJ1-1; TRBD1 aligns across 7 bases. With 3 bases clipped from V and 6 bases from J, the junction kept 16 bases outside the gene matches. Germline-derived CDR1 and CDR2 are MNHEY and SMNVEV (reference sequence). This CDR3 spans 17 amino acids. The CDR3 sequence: CASSFLKTGSLLSEAFF. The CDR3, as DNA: TGTGCCAGCAGTTTCCTCAAGACAGGGTCACTTCTATCTGAAGCTTTCTTT.

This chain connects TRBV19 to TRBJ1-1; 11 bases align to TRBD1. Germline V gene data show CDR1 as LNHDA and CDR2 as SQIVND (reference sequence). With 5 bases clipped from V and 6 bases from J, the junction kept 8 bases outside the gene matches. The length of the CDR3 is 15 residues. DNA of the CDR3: TGTGCCAGTAGTGGATCGGGACAGGGGGAGGCTGAAGCTTTCTTT. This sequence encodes CASSGSGQGEAEAFF.

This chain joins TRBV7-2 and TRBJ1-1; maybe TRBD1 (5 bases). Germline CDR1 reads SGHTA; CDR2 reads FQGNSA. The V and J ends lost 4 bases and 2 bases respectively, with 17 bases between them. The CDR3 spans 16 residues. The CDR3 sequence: CASSSAAGQSNTEAFF. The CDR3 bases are TGTGCCAGCAGCTCAGCTGCGGGGCAGTCTAACACTGAAGCTTTCTTT.

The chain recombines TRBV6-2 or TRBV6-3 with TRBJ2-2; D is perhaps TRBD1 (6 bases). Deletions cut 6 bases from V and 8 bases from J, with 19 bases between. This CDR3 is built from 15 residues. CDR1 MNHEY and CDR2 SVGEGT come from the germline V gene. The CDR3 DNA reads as TGTGCCAGCAGCCAAACTATCGGGACAATGGGGGAGCTGTTTTTT. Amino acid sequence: CASSQTIGTMGELFF.